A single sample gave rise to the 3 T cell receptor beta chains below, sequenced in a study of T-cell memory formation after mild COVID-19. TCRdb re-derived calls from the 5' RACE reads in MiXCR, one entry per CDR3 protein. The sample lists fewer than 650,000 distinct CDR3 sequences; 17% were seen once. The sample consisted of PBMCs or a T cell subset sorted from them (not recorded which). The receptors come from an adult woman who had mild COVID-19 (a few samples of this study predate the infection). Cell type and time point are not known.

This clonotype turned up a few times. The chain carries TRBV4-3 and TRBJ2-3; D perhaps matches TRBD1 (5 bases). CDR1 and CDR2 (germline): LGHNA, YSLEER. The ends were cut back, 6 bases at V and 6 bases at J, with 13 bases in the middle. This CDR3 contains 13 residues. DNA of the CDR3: TGCGCCAGCAGACGGACCGCAGGGGATACGCAGTATTTT. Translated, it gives CASRRTAGDTQYF.

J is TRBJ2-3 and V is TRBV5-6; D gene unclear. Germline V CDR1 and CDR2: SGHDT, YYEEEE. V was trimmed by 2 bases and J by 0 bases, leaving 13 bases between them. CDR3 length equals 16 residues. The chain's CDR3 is CASSFVGPPSTDTQYF. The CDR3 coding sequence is TGTGCCAGCAGCTTTGTAGGACCCCCTAGCACAGATACGCAGTATTTT.

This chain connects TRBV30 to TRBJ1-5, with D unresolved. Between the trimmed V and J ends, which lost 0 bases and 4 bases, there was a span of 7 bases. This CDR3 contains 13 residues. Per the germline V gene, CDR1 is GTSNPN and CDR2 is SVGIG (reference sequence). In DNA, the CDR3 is TGTGCCTGGAGTGTAGGCATTAATCAGCCCCAGCATTTT. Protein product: CAWSVGINQPQHF.